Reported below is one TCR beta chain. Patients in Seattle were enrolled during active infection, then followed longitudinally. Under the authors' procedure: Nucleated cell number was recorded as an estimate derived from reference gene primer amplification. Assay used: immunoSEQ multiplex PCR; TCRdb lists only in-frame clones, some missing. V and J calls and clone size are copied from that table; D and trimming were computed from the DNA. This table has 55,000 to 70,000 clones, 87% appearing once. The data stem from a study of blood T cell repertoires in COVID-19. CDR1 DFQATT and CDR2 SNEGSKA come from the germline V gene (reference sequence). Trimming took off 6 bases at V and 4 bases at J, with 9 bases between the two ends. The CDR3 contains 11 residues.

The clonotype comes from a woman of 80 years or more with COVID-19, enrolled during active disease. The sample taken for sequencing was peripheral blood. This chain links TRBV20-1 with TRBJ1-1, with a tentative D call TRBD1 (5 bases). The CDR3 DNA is TGCAGTGCAGGGGTTGGCACTGAAGCTTTCTTT. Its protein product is CSAGVGTEAFF.